The next 32 T cell receptor beta chains were all read from a single sample in a study of a mutant IDH1 vaccine in newly diagnosed glioma. Method: immunoSEQ multiplex PCR; TCRdb's copy keeps in-frame clones and lacks some. The table has some 80,000 clones, roughly 85% seen once. No antigens are known for them. The time point here: week 23, last vaccination. What each vaccine dose contained was 300 ug of mutant IDH1 20-mer peptide, accompanied by topical imiquimod. This specimen was PBMCs, taken from a glioma patient whose treatment included an IDH1 peptide vaccine. Every receptor here comes from a woman aged 45-65 years with glioma.

V and J are TRBV10-1 and TRBJ1-5; tentative D call: TRBD1 (5 bases). V lost 5 bases, J lost 2 bases, and 10 bases lay in between. The CDR3 spans 14 residues. CDR1 is WNHNN and CDR2 is SYGVQD in the germline V gene (reference sequence). The CDR3 nucleotides are TGCGCCAGCAGTCCAGACAGACGCAATCAGCCCCAGCATTTT. This gives the protein CASSPDRRNQPQHF.

The J gene is TRBJ2-3, the V gene TRBV28; 8 positions agree with TRBD2. Germline lookup yields CDR1 MDHEN and CDR2 SYDVKM. V trimming: 2 bases; J trimming: 5 bases; junction bases outside the gene matches: 3. This CDR3 is built from 14 residues. CDR3 in amino acids: CASSLLAGRDTQYF. The CDR3 nucleotides are TGTGCCAGCAGTTTACTAGCGGGCAGAGATACGCAGTATTTT. Full variable domain (missing parts from reference TRBV28 and TRBJ2-3): DVKVTQSSRYLVKRTGEKVFLECVQDMDHENMFWYRQDPGLGLRLIYFSYDVKMKEKGDIPEGYSVSREKKERFSLILESASTNQTSMYLCASSLLAGRDTQYFGPGTRLTVL.

The V and J genes are TRBV30 and TRBJ2-3; D uncertain. The germline V gene has CDR1 GTSNPN and CDR2 SVGIG (reference sequence). The CDR3 has 13 amino acids. Trimming shortened V by 0 bases and J by 11 bases, and 15 bases separated the two germline ends. CDR3 region: CAWSVFRVPMQYF. The CDR3, as DNA: TGTGCCTGGAGTGTATTTCGGGTCCCTATGCAGTATTTT.

This chain uses TRBV28 with TRBJ2-3; D ambiguous. V lost 6 bases, J lost 6 bases, and 19 bases lay in between. Germline assignment: CDR1 MDHEN and CDR2 SYDVKM. This CDR3 has 15 residues. For the CDR3, the DNA is TGTGCCAGCAGCCCTAGTCCTACCCCTGGGGATACGCAGTATTTT. Translation gives CASSPSPTPGDTQYF.

The chain combines TRBV5-1 with TRBJ1-4; 7 bases fit TRBD1. CDR3 length: 13 amino acids. The V and J ends lost 7 bases and 7 bases, in that order; junction bases with no gene match: 7. Per germline, CDR1 SGHRS and CDR2 YFSETQ. The CDR3 loop is CASAGTELEKLFF. The DNA of the CDR3 is TGCGCCAGCGCCGGGACAGAACTTGAAAAACTGTTTTTT.

This clone turned up a few times. The chain joins TRBV18 to TRBJ1-1; 7 nucleotides match TRBD1. V was clipped by 4 bases and J by 2 bases; unmatched bases: 4. The length of the CDR3 is 14 residues. Germline CDR1 is KGHSH and CDR2 is LQKENI. CDR3 DNA: TGTGCCAGCTCACGCGGGACAGCTAACACTGAAGCTTTCTTT. This encodes CASSRGTANTEAFF.

The chain carries TRBV19 and TRBJ2-6; 8 nucleotides line up with TRBD1. The germline gives CDR1 LNHDA, CDR2 SQIVND (reference sequence). The CDR3 consists of 15 residues. Germline trimming cut 5 bases from V and 2 bases from J; bases unmatched to any gene: 2. The CDR3 bases are TGTGCCAGTAGTTTACAGGGGGCTGGGGCCAACGTCCTGACTTTC. Protein product: CASSLQGAGANVLTF.

The V gene is TRBV5-1, the J gene TRBJ2-7; D unclear. V dropped 0 bases and J dropped 2 bases, with 12 bases sitting between them. The CDR3 sequence is 15 residues long. The germline gives CDR1 SGHRS, CDR2 YFSETQ. In nucleotides, the CDR3 is TGCGCCAGCAGCTTGGCCGGTCTGGGAACCTACGAGCAGTACTTC. Translated: CASSLAGLGTYEQYF.

The CDR3 spells CASSWTSGSSGANVLTF. In DNA, the CDR3 is TGTGCCAGCAGCTGGACTAGCGGGAGCTCTGGGGCCAACGTCCTGACTTTC. V is TRBV7-2 and J is TRBJ2-6; 13 bases map to TRBD2. The CDR3 has 17 amino acids. J lost 0 bases, V lost 4 bases, and 0 bases had no gene match. Per the germline V gene, CDR1 is SGHTA and CDR2 is FQGNSA.

Here the CDR3 DNA reads TGTGCCAGCAGCTTATTGGGACAGGGAGCTTTCTTT. It specifies CASSLLGQGAFF. The chain is built from TRBV11-2 and TRBJ1-1; 9 bases line up with TRBD1. The germline V gene has CDR1 SGHAT and CDR2 FQNNGV. V lost 2 bases and J lost 10; bases outside the gene matches: 2. The CDR3 runs 12 residues.

The chain carries TRBV14 and TRBJ2-7, with D hard to call. The CDR3 contains 12 residues. The V end was cut by 1 base, the J end by 4 bases, with 5 bases between. Germline V gene sequence: CDR1 SGHDN, CDR2 FVKESK. CDR3 sequence reads: CASSQVGYEQYF. DNA of the CDR3: TGTGCCAGCAGCCAAGTGGGTTACGAGCAGTACTTC. The full variable domain, rest sourced from reference TRBV14 and TRBJ2-7, is EAGVTQFPSHSVIEKGQTVTLRCDPISGHDNLYWYRRVMGKEIKFLLHFVKESKQDESGMPNNRFLAERTGGTYSTLKVQPAELEDSGVYFCASSQVGYEQYFGPGTRLTVT.

This clone has just a few counts. The chain is built from TRBV5-1 and TRBJ1-2; D remains unclear. The V gene lost 0 bases and the J gene lost 2 bases, with 8 bases spanning the gap. Germline V CDR1 and CDR2: SGHRS, YFSETQ. CDR3 length: 14 amino acids. The CDR3 nucleotides read TGCGCCAGCAGCTTGGGGCAGAGAAACTATGGCTACACCTTC. Encoded protein: CASSLGQRNYGYTF.

The chain recombines TRBV6-1 with TRBJ2-1, with D unresolved. From germline, CDR1 is MNHNS and CDR2 SASEGT. The CDR3 loop spans 15 amino acids. Trimming pared 1 base from V and 0 bases from J, leaving 7 bases between. The CDR3 DNA follows: TGTGCCAGCAGTGAAGTCGGGTTCTCCTACAATGAGCAGTTCTTC. This gives the protein CASSEVGFSYNEQFF.

The chain employs TRBV27 and TRBJ1-1; the D is unclear. The CDR3 totals 14 residues. V was clipped by 3 bases and J by 4 bases, with 12 bases between them. Germline CDR1 is MNHEY and CDR2 is SMNVEV (reference sequence). CDR3 region: CASSLAWGVTEAFF. In DNA form, the CDR3 reads TGTGCCAGCAGTTTGGCTTGGGGAGTCACTGAAGCTTTCTTT.

The chain is built from TRBV28 and TRBJ2-5; no clear D gene. V lost 6 bases to trimming and J lost 13 bases, with 18 bases between them. This CDR3 region has 12 residues. In germline, CDR1 is MDHEN, CDR2 SYDVKM. CDR3 DNA: TGTGCCAGCAGCACAACCCGAAAGGGTCTGTACTTC. It codes for CASSTTRKGLYF.

The CDR3 region is CASSSTSYSYEQYF. DNA for the CDR3: TGTGCCAGCAGCTCCACAAGTTACTCCTACGAGCAGTACTTC. The rearrangement uses TRBV7-2 and TRBJ2-7, with D unresolved. V gave up 4 bases and J gave up 0 bases, with 10 bases separating them. The CDR3 is 14 residues long. CDR1 SGHTA and CDR2 FQGNSA come from the germline V gene.

This CDR3 reads CASSLYRGHHEQFF. The CDR3 DNA is TGTGCCAGCAGTTTATACAGGGGGCATCATGAGCAGTTCTTC. The rearrangement uses TRBV27 and TRBJ2-1, with 9 nucleotides matching TRBD1. The CDR3 has 14 amino acids. The germline gives CDR1 MNHEY, CDR2 SMNVEV (reference sequence). Unmatched junction bases numbered 3, after V lost 1 base and J lost 8 bases.

The rearrangement links TRBV30 to TRBJ2-5, with D possibly being TRBD1 or TRBD2 (7 bases each). This CDR3 comprises 13 residues. The germline gives CDR1 GTSNPN, CDR2 SVGIG (reference sequence). V dropped 0 bases and J dropped 5 bases, with 10 bases sitting between them. The CDR3 nucleotides read TGTGCCTGGAGTGTCCAGGGGGGGGAGACCCAGTACTTC. Translated: CAWSVQGGETQYF.

The genes are TRBV7-9 and TRBJ1-1, with D tentatively TRBD1 (5 bases). V lost 3 bases to trimming and J lost 1 base, with 9 bases between them. The CDR3 has 14 residues. Germline CDR1 reads SEHNR; CDR2 reads FQNEAQ (reference sequence). Written as DNA, the CDR3 is TGTGCCAGCAGCTTCCCCAGGGCGAACACTGAAGCTTTCTTT. Translation: CASSFPRANTEAFF.

The V gene is TRBV19, the J gene TRBJ2-1, with 12 bases that match TRBD2. J was trimmed by 10 bases and V by 5 bases; bases with no gene match: 6. CDR1 is LNHDA and CDR2 is SQIVND in the germline V gene (reference sequence). The CDR3 has 14 residues. CDR3 in amino acids: CASSPLAGGLEQFF. The CDR3 DNA reads TGTGCCAGTAGTCCCCTAGCGGGGGGGCTCGAGCAGTTCTTC.

In nucleotides, the CDR3 is TGTGCCAGCAGCATTCAGGCGGGGGTGATTCCTGAAGCTTTCTTT. This codes for CASSIQAGVIPEAFF. This chain links TRBV7-9 with TRBJ1-1, with D perhaps matching TRBD1 (5 bases). Germline lookup yields CDR1 SEHNR and CDR2 FQNEAQ (reference sequence). The CDR3 is made up of 15 amino acids. V lost 5 bases, J lost 6 bases, and 19 bases lay in between.

V is TRBV6-4 and J is TRBJ2-5, with TRBD1 identical over 7 bases. V gave up 5 bases and J gave up 1 base; unmatched junction bases: 10. Germline CDR1 MRHNA, CDR2 SNTAGT. CDR3 length: 16 residues. This CDR3 reads CASSLTLTGIQETQYF. In DNA form, the CDR3 reads TGTGCCAGCAGTTTGACATTGACAGGGATCCAAGAGACCCAGTACTTC.

J is TRBJ2-1 and V is TRBV5-1, with TRBD2 identical over 10 bases. From germline, CDR1 is SGHRS and CDR2 YFSETQ. This CDR3 comprises 15 residues. V was pared by 0 bases and J by 4 bases, with 1 base of the junction left unmatched. The CDR3 DNA reads TGCGCCAGCAGCTTGGCTAGCGGGGGTTACAATGAGCAGTTCTTC. Encoded protein: CASSLASGGYNEQFF.

The CDR3 is CASSSFSVEGKNIQYF. The CDR3 DNA reads as TGTGCCAGCAGTTCCTTTAGCGTGGAGGGCAAAAACATTCAGTACTTC. The chain links TRBV6-5 to TRBJ2-4; D may be TRBD2 (6 bases). The germline V and J ends were trimmed by 4 bases and 3 bases, with 16 bases remaining between them. CDR3 length equals 16 residues. Germline assignment: CDR1 MNHEY and CDR2 SVGAGI.

The chain employs TRBV18 and TRBJ2-2, with D tentatively TRBD1 (6 bases). There are 16 residues in the CDR3. Per germline, CDR1 KGHSH and CDR2 LQKENI. V was shortened by 2 bases and J by 3 bases, with 13 bases between the two germline ends. The CDR3 reads CASSPERQDYTGELFF. In DNA, the CDR3 is TGTGCCAGCTCACCAGAGAGACAGGATTACACCGGGGAGCTGTTTTTT.

The sample holds one count of this clone. V usage is TRBV6-5 and J usage is TRBJ2-7, with TRBD1 matching 7 bases. The CDR3 loop spans 15 amino acids. The V segment lost 2 bases and the J segment 6 bases; nucleotides outside the gene matches: 10. The V gene's germline CDR1 is MNHEY and CDR2 SVGAGI. CDR3 sequence (DNA): TGTGCCAGCAGTTACAAAGGGCTAGGGGGCTCCGAGCAGTACTTC. This sequence encodes CASSYKGLGGSEQYF.

V usage is TRBV19 and J usage is TRBJ2-7; 7 bases agree with TRBD2. CDR3 length: 15 amino acids. CDR1 is LNHDA, CDR2 SQIVND, per germline (reference sequence). The J segment lost 3 bases and the V segment lost 3 bases, leaving 8 bases of the junction unmatched. CDR3 bases: TGTGCCAGTAGTATTGGGGCTAGCGGACTCTACGAGCAGTACTTC. This encodes CASSIGASGLYEQYF.

This chain links TRBV5-6 with TRBJ2-1; 7 nucleotides match TRBD2. The V gene end was trimmed by 0 bases and the J gene end by 6 bases; junction bases not matched to a gene: 3. From germline, CDR1 is SGHDT and CDR2 YYEEEE. The CDR3 is 14 amino acids. CDR3 region: CASSLERDGNEQFF. In nucleotides, the CDR3 is TGTGCCAGCAGCTTGGAGCGGGACGGCAATGAGCAGTTCTTC. Full variable domain (outside the CDR3, taken from reference TRBV5-6 and TRBJ2-1): DAGVTQSPTHLIKTRGQQVTLRCSPKSGHDTVSWYQQALGQGPQFIFQYYEEEERQRGNFPDRFSGHQFPNYSSELNVNALLLGDSALYLCASSLERDGNEQFFGPGTRLTVL.

J is TRBJ1-3 and V is TRBV4-2; maybe TRBD1 (5 bases). The CDR3 is 15 amino acids. Germline loops: CDR1 LGHNA, CDR2 YNFKEQ. V shed 1 base and J shed 1 base, with 8 bases lying between them. The CDR3 sequence is CASSQVRGSGNTIYF. DNA of the CDR3: TGTGCCAGCAGCCAAGTAAGGGGATCTGGAAACACCATATATTTT.

This sequence joins TRBV10-3 and TRBJ1-1; D gene ambiguous. CDR3 size: 15 residues. Germline CDR1 ENHRY, CDR2 SYGVKD. Trimming left V 0 bases short and J 6 bases short, with 14 bases between. This chain's CDR3 is CAISESLNPSAEAFF. CDR3 DNA: TGTGCCATCAGTGAGTCCTTGAACCCCTCCGCTGAAGCTTTCTTT.

The chain couples TRBV4-1 to TRBJ1-6, with TRBD1 as a possible D gene (5 bases). V lost 2 bases and J 6 bases, leaving 14 bases between the germline ends. Germline values: CDR1 MGHRA, CDR2 YSYEKL. This CDR3 contains 16 residues. CDR3 protein: CASSQQGRVVNSPLHF. The CDR3 region has the DNA TGCGCCAGCAGCCAACAGGGCCGCGTTGTTAATTCACCCCTCCACTTT.

This chain uses TRBV5-6 with TRBJ2-1, with D tentatively TRBD2 (6 bases). Germline loops: CDR1 SGHDT, CDR2 YYEEEE. The CDR3 consists of 15 residues. V was cut by 0 bases and J by 2 bases, with 9 bases left in between. The CDR3 sequence is CASSLGGVTYNEQFF. CDR3 DNA sequence: TGTGCCAGCAGCTTGGGCGGGGTCACCTACAATGAGCAGTTCTTC.